Each of the 24 T cell receptor beta chains below was sequenced from the same sample in a study of blood T cells in healthy people across ages. It was with a sample-barcoded 5' primer and a J-beta primer mix that a second PCR of roughly 7 to 12 cycles was run. Using its own MiXCR run on the 5' RACE reads, TCRdb lists one record per CDR3 protein. The table includes fewer than 1,000,000 distinct CDR3 sequences, under 45% detected once. The sequenced material came from blood. The source of these receptors is a man in his 60s in good health.

This clonotype showed up just once. V gene TRBV7-2 combines with J gene TRBJ1-1, with a possible D match to TRBD1 (5 bases). Germline V gene lookup returns CDR1 SGHTA and CDR2 FQGNSA. The V and J ends lost 1 base and 8 bases respectively, with 14 bases between them. This CDR3 has 14 residues. The CDR3 region has the DNA TGTGCCAGCAGCTTAGGAGAGGGACGGACCGAAGCTTTCTTT. Translated, it gives CASSLGEGRTEAFF.

To note about this clonotype: A much larger clone lies a single base off, so this may be a read error. The V and J genes are TRBV28 and TRBJ2-1; no clear D. The DNA matches TRBJ2-7 better at its end, which makes the J call doubtful. CDR1 and CDR2 (germline): MDHEN, SYDVKM. The CDR3 sequence is 12 residues long. CDR3 sequence (DNA): TGTGCCAGCAGTTTAAAGTACAATGAGCAGTACTTC. Translating it yields CASSLKYNEQYF.

The V call is TRBV7-9, the J call TRBJ2-7; the D gene is possibly TRBD2 (6 bases). The V gene's germline CDR1 is SEHNR and CDR2 FQNEAQ (reference sequence). The germline V and J ends were trimmed by 3 bases and 0 bases, with 6 bases remaining between them. This CDR3 has 13 amino acids. In DNA form, the CDR3 reads TGTGCCAGCAGCTTGGACTACTCCTACGAGCAGTACTTC. Amino acids: CASSLDYSYEQYF.

The V call is TRBV25-1, the J call TRBJ2-5; D is unresolved. The CDR3 sequence is 15 residues long. The V end was cut by 9 bases, the J end by 0 bases, with 17 bases between. Germline-derived CDR1 and CDR2 are MGHDK and SYGVNS. CDR3 protein: CASSQVGHNQETQYF. CDR3 nucleotides: TGTGCCAGTAGTCAAGTGGGTCATAACCAAGAGACCCAGTACTTC.

There are a few counts of this clonotype. The chain links TRBV13 to TRBJ2-7, with TRBD1 as a possible D gene (5 bases). CDR3 length: 16 residues. The germline V gene has CDR1 PRHDT and CDR2 FYEKMQ (reference sequence). Deletions cut 5 bases from V and 5 bases from J, with 22 bases between. CDR3 protein: CASSRYNSRALNEQYF. CDR3 DNA sequence: TGTGCCAGCAGCCGGTATAATTCCAGGGCATTGAACGAGCAGTACTTC.

This clonotype turned up a few times. The chain carries TRBV27 and TRBJ2-1, with TRBD1 matching 10 bases. CDR3 length equals 16 residues. V was pared by 5 bases and J by 7 bases, with 11 bases of the junction left unmatched. CDR1 is MNHEY and CDR2 is SMNVEV in the germline V gene (reference sequence). CDR3 amino acids: CASSRGPGQGKNEQFF. The CDR3 DNA reads as TGTGCCAGCAGTAGGGGTCCGGGACAGGGGAAGAATGAGCAGTTCTTC.

The V and J genes are TRBV7-2 and TRBJ2-1; D remains ambiguous. The germline gives CDR1 SGHTA, CDR2 FQGNSA. Between the trimmed V and J ends, which lost 4 bases and 10 bases, there was a span of 20 bases. The CDR3 runs 15 residues. As DNA, the CDR3 is TGTGCCAGCAGCTCGTCGGCTAGTCGGTTTGGGGAGCAGTTCTTC. Its protein is CASSSSASRFGEQFF.

This sequence joins TRBV9 and TRBJ1-2, with D tentatively TRBD1 (5 bases). From germline, CDR1 is SGDLS and CDR2 YYNGEE. The germline V and J ends were trimmed by 6 bases and 6 bases, with 24 bases remaining between them. The CDR3 spans 16 residues. The CDR3 DNA reads as TGTGCCAGCACTGGGGGAGGGGTTCCCACCCTCCATGGCTACACCTTC. Translating it yields CASTGGGVPTLHGYTF.

The rearrangement joins TRBV14 to TRBJ2-7; D is unresolved. The CDR3 has 14 residues. Germline V gene lookup returns CDR1 SGHDN and CDR2 FVKESK. V lost 1 base to trimming and J lost 4 bases, with 11 bases between them. The CDR3 is CASSQAFTAYEQYF. CDR3 DNA sequence: TGTGCCAGCAGCCAAGCTTTCACCGCTTACGAGCAGTACTTC.

This clonotype was recorded a few times. This chain links TRBV18 with TRBJ1-5; 9 positions agree with TRBD1. The CDR3 is 15 residues long. With V trimmed by 5 bases and J by 1 base, 3 bases remained unmatched. Per germline, CDR1 KGHSH and CDR2 LQKENI. This chain's CDR3 is CASSGQGQSNQPQHF. The CDR3 DNA reads TGTGCCAGCTCAGGACAGGGGCAAAGCAATCAGCCCCAGCATTTT.

V gene TRBV6-6 combines with J gene TRBJ2-5; 8 positions agree with TRBD2. V lost 6 bases to trimming and J lost 1 base; unmatched junction nucleotides: 10. This CDR3 has 16 residues. Germline V gene sequence: CDR1 MNHNY, CDR2 SVGAGI (reference sequence). In nucleotides, the CDR3 is TGTGCCAGCAGCCCTTCGGGCGGGGGGACCCAAGAGACCCAGTACTTC. It yields the protein CASSPSGGGTQETQYF.

The V and J genes are TRBV4-3 and TRBJ2-5; 7 nucleotides line up with TRBD2. CDR3 length: 15 residues. J was trimmed by 3 bases and V by 0 bases; bases with no gene match: 4. From germline, CDR1 is LGHNA and CDR2 YSLEER. The CDR3 DNA reads TGCGCCAGCAGCCAAGAACGGAGCGGGGAAGAGACCCAGTACTTC. This codes for CASSQERSGEETQYF.

Points on this clonotype: One junction end does not reproduce the germline sequence, and a read error may be involved. This sequence joins TRBV2 and TRBJ2-1; 7 nucleotides agree with TRBD2. The length of the CDR3 is 15 residues. Germline CDR1 is SNHLY and CDR2 is FYNNEI. This CDR3 reads CASVLGRASRNEQFF. The CDR3 region has the DNA TGTGCCAGCGTCCTTGGGAGGGCCTCTAGAAATGAGCAATTCTTC.

This clonotype was observed once. The chain carries TRBV20-1 and TRBJ1-6, with TRBD1 matching 7 bases. V shed 6 bases and J 6 bases; nucleotides not matched to a gene: 8. Germline CDR1 reads DFQATT; CDR2 reads SNEGSKA (reference sequence). CDR3 length equals 14 residues. The DNA of the CDR3 is TGCAGTGCGCTAAACAGGGGCGGTAATTCACCCCTCCACTTT. Protein product: CSALNRGGNSPLHF.

This clonotype was seen only a few times. The rearrangement uses TRBV6-1 and TRBJ2-5; weak D call: TRBD1 (6 bases). This CDR3 region has 15 residues. Trimming removed 3 bases from V and 3 bases from J, with 14 bases in between. CDR1 MNHNS and CDR2 SASEGT come from the germline V gene. The CDR3 reads CASSDVRTVEETQYF. DNA of the CDR3: TGTGCCAGCAGTGACGTGAGGACAGTCGAAGAGACCCAGTACTTC.

The V gene is TRBV3-1, the J gene TRBJ2-3, with TRBD1 identical over 10 bases. From germline, CDR1 is LGHDT and CDR2 YNNKEL (reference sequence). The CDR3 has 18 amino acids. The V segment lost 0 bases and the J segment 5 bases; nucleotides outside the gene matches: 11. The CDR3 DNA follows: TGTGCCAGCAGCCAAGACCTTAAAGAAGGACAGGGGGGAGATACGCAGTATTTT. As protein: CASSQDLKEGQGGDTQYF.

This clonotype was seen a few times. This chain joins TRBV12-3 or TRBV12-4 and TRBJ2-1; 8 nucleotides line up with TRBD1. Trimming removed 3 bases from V and 9 bases from J; junction bases left unmatched: 7. This CDR3 comprises 14 residues. The CDR3 sequence is CASSFTGQGGEQFF. DNA for the CDR3: TGTGCCAGCAGTTTCACCGGACAGGGCGGTGAGCAGTTCTTC.

The chain uses TRBV20-1 and TRBJ2-5; 7 bases line up with TRBD2. The germline gives CDR1 DFQATT, CDR2 SNEGSKA (reference sequence). The CDR3 runs to 18 residues. V was clipped by 0 bases and J by 2 bases; unmatched bases: 15. The CDR3 sequence: CSAREKQEGAGVQETQYF. In nucleotides, the CDR3 is TGCAGTGCTAGAGAGAAACAGGAAGGTGCGGGGGTACAAGAGACCCAGTACTTC.

This clonotype appeared a few times. The chain combines TRBV6-6 with TRBJ1-1, with D unresolved. The germline V and J ends were trimmed by 0 bases and 4 bases, with 12 bases remaining between them. Germline V gene sequence: CDR1 MNHNY, CDR2 SVGAGI (reference sequence). The CDR3 totals 15 residues. The CDR3: CASSYSGSPITEAFF. As DNA, the CDR3 is TGTGCCAGCAGTTACTCCGGGTCCCCAATCACTGAAGCTTTCTTT.

This rearrangement joins TRBV20-1 to TRBJ1-2; D may be TRBD1 (5 bases). Trimming took off 5 bases at V and 0 bases at J, with 7 bases between the two ends. This CDR3 contains 12 residues. CDR1 is DFQATT and CDR2 is SNEGSKA in the germline V gene (reference sequence). The CDR3 bases are TGCAGTGCTCACAGGACTAACTATGGCTACACCTTC. Translating it yields CSAHRTNYGYTF.

The chain is built from TRBV7-2 and TRBJ2-1; D is unresolved. The tail of the sequence fits TRBJ2-7 better, so the J call may be wrong. CDR3 length: 14 residues. Germline values: CDR1 SGHTA, CDR2 FQGNSA. The CDR3 region has the DNA TGTGCCAGCAGCCAGTTTGCCCCTTACAATGAGCAGTACTTC. Translated, it gives CASSQFAPYNEQYF.

The chain uses TRBV30 and TRBJ2-7; D remains ambiguous. Between the trimmed V and J ends, which lost 1 base and 5 bases, there was a span of 6 bases. CDR1 is GTSNPN and CDR2 is SVGIG in the germline V gene (reference sequence). The CDR3 sequence is 11 residues long. CDR3 coding DNA: TGTGCCTGGAGTGAATACCACGAGCAGTACTTC. The encoded protein is CAWSEYHEQYF.

This clonotype was seen a few times. The rearrangement joins TRBV28 to TRBJ2-5; no reliable D call. V lost 3 bases and J lost 4, with 18 bases in between. This CDR3 region has 16 residues. Germline values: CDR1 MDHEN, CDR2 SYDVKM. CDR3 bases: TGTGCCAGCAGTTTTATCGGAGCCTCCCGGGCAGAGACCCAGTACTTC. It encodes CASSFIGASRAETQYF.

The gene calls are TRBV29-1 and TRBJ2-7; tentative D call: TRBD2 (5 bases). The CDR3 is 12 amino acids. V was shortened by 2 bases and J by 7 bases, with 12 bases between the two germline ends. The germline gives CDR1 SQVTM, CDR2 ANQGSEA. The CDR3 coding sequence is TGCAGCGTTGAATCCTCTACGGGAGAGCAGTACTTC. It specifies CSVESSTGEQYF.